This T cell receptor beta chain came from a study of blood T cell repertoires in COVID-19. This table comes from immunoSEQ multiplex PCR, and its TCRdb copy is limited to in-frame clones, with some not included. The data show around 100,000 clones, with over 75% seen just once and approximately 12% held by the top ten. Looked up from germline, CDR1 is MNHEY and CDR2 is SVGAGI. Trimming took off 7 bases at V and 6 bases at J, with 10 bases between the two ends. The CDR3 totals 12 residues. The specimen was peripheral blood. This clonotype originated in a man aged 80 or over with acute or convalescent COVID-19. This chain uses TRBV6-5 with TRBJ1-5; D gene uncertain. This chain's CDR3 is CASTQARQPQHF. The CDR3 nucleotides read TGTGCCAGCACCCAAGCGCGTCAGCCCCAGCATTTT.